This TCR beta chain appears in the sequencing data of a study of cytomegalovirus exposure and HLA in healthy donors. The CDR3 sequence is 14 residues long. Between the trimmed V and J ends, which lost 4 bases and 7 bases, there was a span of 16 bases. CDR1 and CDR2 (germline): MNHEY, SMNVEV (reference sequence). The method was immunoSEQ multiplex PCR; TCRdb's version includes in-frame clones alone and lacks a portion of them. The repertoire holds roughly 300,000 clones, roughly 88% seen once, with 0.7% to 0.85% in the top ten. What was sequenced was PBMCs. The TCR originated in a woman aged 18-29 years in good health and CMV-seronegative. J is TRBJ1-2 and V is TRBV27, with D uncertain. Here the CDR3 reads CASSSHGRVGGYTF. CDR3 in DNA: TGTGCCAGCAGTTCCCACGGGCGGGTGGGTGGCTACACCTTC.